The T cell receptor beta chain under discussion was sequenced for a study of shared clonotypes between healthy human individuals (dated by TCRdb to the early 2020s). Regarding the research as a whole: The cohort included three men and a couple of women between 18 and 49 years of age. For each donor, CD4 naive and CD4 memory were each run on three plates, CD8 naive on two plates, and CD8 memory on one plate. To estimate repertoire size and how much clonotype sharing occurs between individuals, the study deeply sequenced the blood TCR repertoires of roughly 5 healthy adults. To increase sequencing depth and limit assay-specific biases, TCR repertoire library preparation and sequencing were carried out by different laboratories using diverse techniques. Leukapheresis yielded between about 0.85 and 10 billion PBMCs per donor. Overall study results and their limits: Naive subsets generally had larger estimated clonotype richness than memory subsets did. Only blood was sampled, and tissue TCR repertoires likely differ from those in blood. Because the study included a small number of donors, the genetic and exposure-history diversity represented was limited. Higher generation probabilities were observed for clonotypes shared by all four sorted-subset donors than for non-shared clonotypes. Pairwise subsampling led to the expectation that sequencing depth would affect the degree of clonotype sharing among donors. Rarefaction of sorted-subset datasets indicated incomplete sequencing despite the large sequencing depth. Sharing across four donors was observed for roughly 5% of naive CD4, over 3% of naive CD8, 2% to 2.5% of memory CD4, and around 0.44% of memory CD8 clonotypes.

CD8 naive samples consisted of CD45RO-negative cells that were positively selected for CCR7, yielding a CD45RA+CCR7+ population without TemRA cells. The donors were healthy, HIV-negative adults with no recently reported acute infections or vaccinations. Only Caucasian adults living in Nashville, Tennessee, USA were represented among the donors. Blood was collected by leukapheresis, and PBMCs were isolated by Ficoll-Histopaque density gradient centrifugation and then cryopreserved in liquid nitrogen vapor phase. Analytical flow cytometry was used to check the purity and quantity of every magnetically sorted T cell population. Each sorted fraction had its genomic DNA isolated and then quantified by UV absorbance on a Nanodrop 2000c. About this clone: Its antigen remains undetermined. Base qualities were left out, and no much larger clone turns up one base away.

CDR1 MGHRA and CDR2 YSYEKL were looked up in the germline V gene. V trim: 0 bases; J trim: 3 bases; unmatched bases: 8. The CDR3, from cysteine to phenylalanine, totals 16 residues. The kept DNA is CDR3 alone, 48 bases in frame from the first base. Using the deep immunoSEQ assay, TCR CDR3 regions were amplified from genomic DNA by multiplex PCR. Extracted genomic DNA from each cell subset was spread evenly across all wells of several immunoSEQ 96-well plates, with each plate serving as a replicate. For sorted subsets, 150 to 200 ng genomic DNA, equal to tens of thousands of T cell genomes, was loaded into each replicate PCR. Purified libraries were quantified with a Qubit 3.0 fluorometer, sized on a Bioanalyzer 2100, and re-quantified with the KAPA Library Quantification kit. Each immunoSEQ 96-well plate was sequenced on its own single-read 150-cycle Illumina NextSeq 550 flow cell. Processing in the source paper ran as follows. Because the immunoSEQ output included only junctional sequences and no quality scores, the filtering could not be the same as the filtering used for full-length reads. Sequences were annotated with PyIR, a Python wrapper for IgBLAST v1.9, using IMGT germline references to assign V/J genes and CDR3. Reads with weak V/J assignments (E-value above 1e-6), missing CDR3, stop codons, out-of-frame junctions, or ambiguous translated residues were removed. V3J clonotypes were defined by identical inferred V gene, J gene, and CDR3 amino acid sequence. To compute the percentage overlap between repertoires, the number of shared unique clonotypes was divided by the size of the smaller repertoire. Richness of each repertoire was evaluated using RTK rarefaction, the Chao1 estimator, and Recon v2.1 estimates of unobserved clonotypes. OLGA was used to compute generation probabilities for all TCRbeta clonotypes that the gDNA method yielded from a handful of donors. The clones in this table, taken by TCRdb from immuneACCESS, are in-frame only. Not every clone is retained; where verified, under half of the shortfall comes from an unresolved V gene, and the cause of the rest is unknown. That table gives V, J and clone size, and the DNA gave D and trimming. The sample table contains some 800,000 clones; only one count was recorded for more than 85% of them. Around 24% of the sample is taken by the ten largest.

Sequences were obtained from naive CD8+ T cells sorted from blood. What the cell subset or site label conveys for this sample: CD45RA+CCR7+. The receptor was isolated from a man aged 25 to 40 in good health. The V and J segments used are TRBV4-1 and TRBJ2-7; TRBD1 agrees with 7 junctional bases. The CDR3 has the sequence CASSQEGDSGYYEQYF. In nucleotide form, the sequence is TGCGCCAGCAGCCAAGAGGGGGACAGCGGATACTACGAGCAGTACTTC.